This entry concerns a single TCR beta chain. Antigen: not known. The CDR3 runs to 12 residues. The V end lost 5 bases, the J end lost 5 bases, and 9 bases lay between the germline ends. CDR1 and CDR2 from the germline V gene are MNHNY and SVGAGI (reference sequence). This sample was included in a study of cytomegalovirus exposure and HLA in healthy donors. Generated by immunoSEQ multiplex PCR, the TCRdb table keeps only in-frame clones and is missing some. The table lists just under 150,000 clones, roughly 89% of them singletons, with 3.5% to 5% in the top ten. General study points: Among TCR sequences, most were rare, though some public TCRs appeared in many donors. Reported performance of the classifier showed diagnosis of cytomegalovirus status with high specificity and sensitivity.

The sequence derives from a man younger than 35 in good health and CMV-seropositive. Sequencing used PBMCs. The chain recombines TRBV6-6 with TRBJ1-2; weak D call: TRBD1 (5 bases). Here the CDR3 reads CASSPGHYGYTF. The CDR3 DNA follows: TGTGCCAGCAGTCCAGGGCATTATGGCTACACCTTC.